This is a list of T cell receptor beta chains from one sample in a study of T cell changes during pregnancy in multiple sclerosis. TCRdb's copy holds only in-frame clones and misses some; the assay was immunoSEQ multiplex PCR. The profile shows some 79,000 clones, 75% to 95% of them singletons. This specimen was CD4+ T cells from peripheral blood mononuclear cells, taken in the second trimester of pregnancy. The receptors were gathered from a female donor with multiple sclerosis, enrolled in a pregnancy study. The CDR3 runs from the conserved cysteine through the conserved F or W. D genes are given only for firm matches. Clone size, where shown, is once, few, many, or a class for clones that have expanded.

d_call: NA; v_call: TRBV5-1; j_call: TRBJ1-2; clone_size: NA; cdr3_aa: CASSLGRDINGYTF; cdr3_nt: TGCGCCAGCAGCTTGGGCCGGGACATAAATGGCTACACCTTC
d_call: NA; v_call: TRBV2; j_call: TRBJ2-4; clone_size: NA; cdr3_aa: CASVQQMLAKNIQYF; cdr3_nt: TGTGCCAGCGTACAACAGATGCTAGCCAAAAACATTCAGTACTTC
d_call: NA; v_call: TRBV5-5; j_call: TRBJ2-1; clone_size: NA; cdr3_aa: CASSAGQRNEQFF; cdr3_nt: TGTGCCAGCAGCGCCGGACAGCGCAATGAGCAGTTCTTC
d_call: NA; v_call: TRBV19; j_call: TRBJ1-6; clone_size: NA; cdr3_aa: CASSTQGMNSPLHF; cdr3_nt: TGTGCCAGTAGTACCCAGGGAATGAATTCACCCCTCCACTTT
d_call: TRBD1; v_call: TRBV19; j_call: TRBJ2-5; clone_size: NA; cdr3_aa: CASSRRGRLTETQYF; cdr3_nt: TGTGCCAGTAGTCGCAGGGGGCGCTTAACAGAGACCCAGTACTTC
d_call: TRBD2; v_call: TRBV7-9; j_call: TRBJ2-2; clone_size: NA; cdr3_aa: CASSVTGTRGTGELFF; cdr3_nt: TGTGCCAGCAGCGTAACCGGGACTAGAGGTACCGGGGAGCTGTTTTTT
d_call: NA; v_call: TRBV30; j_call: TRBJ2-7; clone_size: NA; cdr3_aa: CAWRKHSSYEQYF; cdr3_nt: TGTGCCTGGAGGAAGCACAGCTCCTACGAGCAGTACTTC
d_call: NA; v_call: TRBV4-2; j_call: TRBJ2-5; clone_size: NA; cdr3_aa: CASSQGGRMKETQYF; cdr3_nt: TGTGCCAGCAGCCAAGGCGGGCGGATGAAAGAGACCCAGTACTTC
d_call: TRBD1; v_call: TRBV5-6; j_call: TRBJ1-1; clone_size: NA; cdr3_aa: CASSPGGGVTEAFF; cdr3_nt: TGTGCCAGCAGCCCAGGGGGCGGCGTCACTGAAGCTTTCTTT
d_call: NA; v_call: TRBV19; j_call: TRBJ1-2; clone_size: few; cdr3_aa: CASSIDPDYGYTF; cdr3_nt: TGTGCCAGTAGTATAGACCCAGACTATGGCTACACCTTC
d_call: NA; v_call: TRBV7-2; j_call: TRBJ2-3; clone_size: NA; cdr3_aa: CASSLVGGSTDTQYF; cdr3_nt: TGTGCCAGCAGCTTAGTGGGCGGGTCCACAGATACGCAGTATTTT
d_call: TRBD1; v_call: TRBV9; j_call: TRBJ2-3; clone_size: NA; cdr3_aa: CASSEDRPDTQYF; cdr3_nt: TGTGCCAGCAGCGAGGACAGGCCAGATACGCAGTATTTT
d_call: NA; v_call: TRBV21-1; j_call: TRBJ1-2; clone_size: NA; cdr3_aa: CASSKSRRVPQSNYGYTF; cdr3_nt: TGTGCCAGCAGCAAAAGTAGGAGGGTCCCTCAATCTAACTATGGCTACACCTTC
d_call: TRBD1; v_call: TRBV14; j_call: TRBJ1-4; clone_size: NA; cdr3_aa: CASSQLTGGIEKLFF; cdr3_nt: TGTGCCAGCAGCCAACTTACAGGGGGGATTGAAAAACTGTTTTTT
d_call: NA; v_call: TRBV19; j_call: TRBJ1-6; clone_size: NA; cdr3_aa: CASSIGQNSPLHF; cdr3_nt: TGTGCCAGTAGTATAGGGCAGAATTCACCCCTCCACTTT
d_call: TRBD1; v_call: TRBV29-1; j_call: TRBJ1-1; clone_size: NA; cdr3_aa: CSVEERQGDTEAFF; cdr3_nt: TGCAGCGTTGAAGAGAGACAGGGGGACACTGAAGCTTTCTTT
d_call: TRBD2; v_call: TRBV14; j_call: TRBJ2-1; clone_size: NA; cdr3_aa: CASSQFSGAVYNEQFF; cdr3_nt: TGTGCCAGCAGCCAATTTAGCGGGGCGGTCTACAATGAGCAGTTCTTC
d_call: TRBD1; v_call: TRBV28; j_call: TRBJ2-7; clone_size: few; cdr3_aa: CASSLRTGAGEQYF; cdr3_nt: TGTGCCAGCAGTTTGAGGACAGGGGCGGGGGAGCAGTACTTC
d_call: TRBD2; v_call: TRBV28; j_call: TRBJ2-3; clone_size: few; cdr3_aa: CASLLAGTTDTQYF; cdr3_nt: TGTGCCAGCCTGCTAGCGGGGACCACAGATACGCAGTATTTT
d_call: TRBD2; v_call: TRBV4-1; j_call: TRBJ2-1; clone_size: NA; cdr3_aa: CASSQFSYFLSRGDDNEQFF; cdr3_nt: TGCGCCAGCAGCCAATTTTCTTATTTCCTGTCACGGGGGGATGACAATGAGCAGTTCTTC
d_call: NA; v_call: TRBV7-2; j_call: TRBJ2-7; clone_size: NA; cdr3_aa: CASSQSLVGEQYF; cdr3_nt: TGTGCCAGCAGCCAGTCCCTAGTAGGAGAGCAGTACTTC
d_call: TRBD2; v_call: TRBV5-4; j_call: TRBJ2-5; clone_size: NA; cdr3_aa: CASSGGRARGETQYF; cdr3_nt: TGTGCCAGCAGCGGGGGGAGGGCCCGGGGTGAGACCCAGTACTTC
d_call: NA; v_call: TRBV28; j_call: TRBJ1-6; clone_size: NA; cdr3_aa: CASSFVGRVPEGALHF; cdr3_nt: TGTGCCAGCAGTTTCGTCGGCAGGGTCCCCGAAGGGGCCCTCCACTTT
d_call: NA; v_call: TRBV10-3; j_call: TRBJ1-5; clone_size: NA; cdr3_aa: CAISGAGSAQPQHF; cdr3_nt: TGTGCCATCAGTGGAGCGGGAAGTGCTCAGCCCCAGCATTTT
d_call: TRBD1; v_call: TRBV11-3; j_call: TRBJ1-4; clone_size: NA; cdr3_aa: CASSEYRGGNEKLFF; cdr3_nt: TGTGCCAGCAGCGAATACAGGGGCGGCAATGAAAAACTGTTTTTT
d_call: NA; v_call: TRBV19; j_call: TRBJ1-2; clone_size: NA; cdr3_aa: CASREGWAYGYTF; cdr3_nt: TGTGCCAGTCGAGAGGGTTGGGCTTATGGCTACACCTTC
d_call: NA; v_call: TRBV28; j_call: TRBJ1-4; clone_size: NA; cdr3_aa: CASSPGSRGSEKLFF; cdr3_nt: TGTGCCAGCAGCCCCGGATCCCGGGGGAGTGAAAAACTGTTTTTT
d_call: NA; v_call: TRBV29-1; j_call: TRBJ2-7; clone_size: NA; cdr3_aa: CSVVDGRRGGEQYF; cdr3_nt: TGCAGCGTTGTGGACGGACGAAGAGGGGGCGAGCAGTACTTC
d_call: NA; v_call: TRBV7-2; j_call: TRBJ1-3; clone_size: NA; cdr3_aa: CASSSAGWGNTIYF; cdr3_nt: TGTGCCAGCAGCTCCGCAGGGTGGGGAAACACCATATATTTT
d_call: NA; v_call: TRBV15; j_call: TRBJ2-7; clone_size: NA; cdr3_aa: CATSRDQGSYEQYF; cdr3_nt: TGTGCCACCAGCAGGGACCAGGGTTCCTACGAGCAGTACTTC
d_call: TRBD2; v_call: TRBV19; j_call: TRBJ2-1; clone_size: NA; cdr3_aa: CASRGSGGHNEQFF; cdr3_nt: TGTGCCAGTAGGGGTTCGGGGGGGCACAATGAGCAGTTCTTC
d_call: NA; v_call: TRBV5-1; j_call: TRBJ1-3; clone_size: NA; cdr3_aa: CASSLTGGNTIYF; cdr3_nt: TGCGCCAGCAGCTTGACCGGGGGAAACACCATATATTTT
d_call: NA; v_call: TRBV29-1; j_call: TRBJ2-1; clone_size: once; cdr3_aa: CSVEDGWRSEQFF; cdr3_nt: TGCAGCGTTGAAGATGGGTGGAGGAGCGAGCAGTTCTTC
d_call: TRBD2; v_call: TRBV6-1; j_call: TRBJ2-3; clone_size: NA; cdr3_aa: CASTRAGGPGDTQYF; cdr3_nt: TGTGCCAGCACCAGAGCGGGAGGGCCGGGAGATACGCAGTATTTT
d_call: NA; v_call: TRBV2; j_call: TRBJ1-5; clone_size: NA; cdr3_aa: CASSTDSLSRQPQHF; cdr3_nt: TGTGCCAGCAGCACAGACAGTTTATCGCGCCAGCCCCAGCATTTT
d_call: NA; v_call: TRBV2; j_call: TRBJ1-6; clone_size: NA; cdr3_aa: CASSLPVTGNSPLHF; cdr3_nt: TGTGCCAGCAGTCTACCTGTCACAGGGAACTCACCCCTCCACTTT
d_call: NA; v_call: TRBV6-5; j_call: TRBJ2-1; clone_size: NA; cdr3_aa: CASRRTGYNEQFF; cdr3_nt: TGTGCCAGCAGGCGGACTGGCTACAATGAGCAGTTCTTC
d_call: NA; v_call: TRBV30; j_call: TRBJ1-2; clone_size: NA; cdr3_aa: CAWTGGNYGYTF; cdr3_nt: TGTGCCTGGACGGGAGGGAACTATGGCTACACCTTC
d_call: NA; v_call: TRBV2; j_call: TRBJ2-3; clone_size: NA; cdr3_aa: CASVGQGEDTQYF; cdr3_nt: TGTGCCAGCGTTGGGCAGGGTGAAGATACGCAGTATTTT
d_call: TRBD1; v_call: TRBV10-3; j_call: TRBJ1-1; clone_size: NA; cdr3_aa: CAIRGQENTEAFF; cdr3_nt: TGTGCCATCAGGGGACAGGAGAACACTGAAGCTTTCTTT
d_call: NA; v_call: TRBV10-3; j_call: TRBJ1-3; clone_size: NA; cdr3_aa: CAISESGPSSGNTIYF; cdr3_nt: TGTGCCATCAGTGAGTCGGGCCCGAGCTCTGGAAACACCATATATTTT
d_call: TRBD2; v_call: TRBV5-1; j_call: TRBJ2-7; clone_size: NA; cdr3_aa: CASSPGTSPHEQYF; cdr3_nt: TGCGCCAGCAGCCCGGGGACTAGTCCCCACGAGCAGTACTTC
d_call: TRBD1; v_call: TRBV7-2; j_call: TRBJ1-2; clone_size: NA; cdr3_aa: CASSSTGTGVQGVSYGYTF; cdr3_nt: TGTGCCAGCAGCTCGACCGGGACAGGGGTACAGGGTGTTAGCTATGGCTACACCTTC
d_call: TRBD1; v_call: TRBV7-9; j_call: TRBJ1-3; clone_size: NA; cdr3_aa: CASSTDRGGGNTIYF; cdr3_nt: TGTGCCAGCAGCACCGACAGGGGAGGAGGAAACACCATATATTTT
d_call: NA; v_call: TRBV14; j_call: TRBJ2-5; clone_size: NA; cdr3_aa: CASSGHFQETQYF; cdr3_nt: TGTGCCAGCAGCGGACACTTCCAAGAGACCCAGTACTTC
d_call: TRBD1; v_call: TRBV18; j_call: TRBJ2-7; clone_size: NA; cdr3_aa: CASSRTGKSYEQYF; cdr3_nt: TGTGCCAGCTCACGGACAGGAAAATCCTACGAGCAGTACTTC
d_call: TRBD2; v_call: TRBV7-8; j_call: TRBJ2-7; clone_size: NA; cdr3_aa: CASSWTTSPLSYEQYF; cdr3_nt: TGTGCCAGCAGCTGGACGACTAGCCCGCTCTCCTACGAGCAGTACTTC
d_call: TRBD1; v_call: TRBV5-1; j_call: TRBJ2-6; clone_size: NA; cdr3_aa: CASSFYMRTGGGPSGANVLTF; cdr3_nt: TGCGCCAGCAGCTTCTACATGAGAACAGGGGGCGGACCTTCTGGGGCCAACGTCCTGACTTTC
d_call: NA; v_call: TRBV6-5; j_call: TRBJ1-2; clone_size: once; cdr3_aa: CASSYRQGYGYTF; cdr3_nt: TGTGCCAGCAGTTACAGGCAGGGCTATGGCTACACCTTC
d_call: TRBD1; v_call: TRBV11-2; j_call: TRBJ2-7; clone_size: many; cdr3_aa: CASRGQAYGQYF; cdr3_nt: TGTGCCTCACGGGGACAGGCGTACGGGCAGTACTTC
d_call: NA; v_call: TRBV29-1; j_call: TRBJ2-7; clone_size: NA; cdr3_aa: CSVGPRQGGYEQYF; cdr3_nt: TGCAGCGTTGGGCCCCGACAGGGAGGCTACGAGCAGTACTTC
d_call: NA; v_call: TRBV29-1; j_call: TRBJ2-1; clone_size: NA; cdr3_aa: CSVEVGGAATYNEQFF; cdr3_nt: TGCAGCGTTGAAGTGGGGGGGGCCGCCACCTACAATGAGCAGTTCTTC
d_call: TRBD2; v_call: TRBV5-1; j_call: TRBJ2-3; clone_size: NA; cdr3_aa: CASSSGLAGLHDTQYF; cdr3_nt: TGCGCCAGCAGCTCGGGACTAGCGGGGCTACACGATACGCAGTATTTT
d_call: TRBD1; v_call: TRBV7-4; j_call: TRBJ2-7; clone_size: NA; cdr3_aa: CASSLGSGQGAYEQYF; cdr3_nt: TGTGCCAGCAGCTTAGGTTCTGGCCAGGGGGCCTACGAGCAGTACTTC
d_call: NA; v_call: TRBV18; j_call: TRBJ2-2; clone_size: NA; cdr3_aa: CASSPTGLINTGELFF; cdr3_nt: TGTGCCAGCTCACCCACCGGACTGATAAACACCGGGGAGCTGTTTTTT
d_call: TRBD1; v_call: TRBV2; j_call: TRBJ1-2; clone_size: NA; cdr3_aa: CASRPRTGNVGGYTF; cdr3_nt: TGTGCCAGCAGACCCAGGACAGGGAATGTCGGTGGCTACACCTTC
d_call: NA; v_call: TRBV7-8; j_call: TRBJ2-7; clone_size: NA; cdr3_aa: CASSLATGTQSTEQYF; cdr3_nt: TGTGCCAGCAGCTTAGCCACCGGGACTCAAAGCACCGAGCAGTACTTC
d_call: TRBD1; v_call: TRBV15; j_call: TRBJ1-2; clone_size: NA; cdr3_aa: CATSRIQGAQGYTF; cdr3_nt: TGTGCCACCAGCAGAATACAGGGGGCGCAGGGCTACACCTTC